These T cell receptor beta chains were read from a single sample in a study of blood T cell repertoires in COVID-19. Using immunoSEQ multiplex PCR, the repertoire was profiled, and TCRdb retains in-frame clones only, with some absent. The repertoire holds roughly 100,000 clones, with about 80% as singletons. The specimen was peripheral blood. The source is a woman aged 60-75 years with acute or convalescent COVID-19. Each CDR3 is given with its conserved first and last residue. A D gene is named only where the DNA matches it firmly. The size field is filled for only some rows; it gives once, few, many or a size class.

V: TRBV12-3/TRBV12-4
D: NA
size: NA
J: TRBJ2-1
CDR3: CASSPRLDNEQFF
DNA: TGTGCCAGCAGTCCCCGACTAGACAATGAGCAGTTCTTC

V: TRBV11-2
D: NA
size: once
J: TRBJ2-7
CDR3: CASSQRPDLYEQYF
DNA: TGTGCCAGCAGCCAACGCCCGGACTTGTACGAGCAGTACTTC

V: TRBV5-1
D: TRBD1
size: NA
J: TRBJ2-7
CDR3: CASSAGQGPYEQYF
DNA: TGCGCCAGCAGCGCGGGACAGGGACCCTACGAGCAGTACTTC

V: TRBV28
D: NA
size: NA
J: TRBJ2-1
CDR3: CASSLLVSQQFF
DNA: TGTGCCAGCAGCTTACTAGTTTCGCAGCAGTTCTTC

V: TRBV5-4
D: TRBD2
size: once
J: TRBJ2-1
CDR3: CASSSGTSGAYNEQFF
DNA: TGTGCCAGCAGCTCCGGGACTAGCGGAGCTTACAATGAGCAGTTCTTC

V: TRBV6-5
D: NA
size: NA
J: TRBJ1-1
CDR3: CASISTGYTEAFF
DNA: TGTGCCAGCATCTCGACTGGATACACTGAAGCTTTCTTT

V: TRBV19
D: TRBD1
size: once
J: TRBJ1-2
CDR3: CASTPGTVPGYTF
DNA: TGTGCCAGTACCCCGGGGACAGTTCCTGGCTACACCTTC

V: TRBV6-5
D: TRBD2
size: NA
J: TRBJ2-7
CDR3: CASSQRTRTGYEQYF
DNA: TGTGCCAGCAGCCAACGGACTAGGACGGGTTACGAGCAGTACTTC

V: TRBV5-5
D: TRBD1
size: NA
J: TRBJ1-2
CDR3: CASSLNPGQGALTF
DNA: TGTGCCAGCAGCTTGAATCCGGGACAGGGTGCTCTCACCTTC

V: TRBV6-5
D: TRBD1
size: few
J: TRBJ1-1
CDR3: CASSAATGATEAFF
DNA: TGTGCCAGCAGCGCGGCGACAGGGGCCACTGAAGCTTTCTTT

V: TRBV6-5
D: NA
size: NA
J: TRBJ2-2
CDR3: CASTQFGSTGELFF
DNA: TGTGCCAGCACCCAATTCGGGTCCACCGGGGAGCTGTTTTTT

V: TRBV28
D: NA
size: NA
J: TRBJ1-2
CDR3: CGSADRGYGYTF
DNA: TGTGGCAGCGCAGACCGAGGCTATGGCTACACCTTC

V: TRBV5-1
D: NA
size: NA
J: TRBJ1-5
CDR3: CASSLDSNQPQHF
DNA: TGCGCCAGCAGCCTAGACAGCAATCAGCCCCAGCATTTT

V: TRBV5-6
D: NA
size: NA
J: TRBJ1-5
CDR3: CASSLSLGGAYSNQPQHF
DNA: TGTGCCAGCAGCTTGTCATTAGGGGGAGCCTATAGCAATCAGCCCCAGCATTTT

V: TRBV14
D: TRBD1
size: NA
J: TRBJ2-2
CDR3: CASSRGQGNTGELFF
DNA: TGTGCCAGCAGCCGGGGACAGGGGAACACCGGGGAGCTGTTTTTT

V: TRBV5-1
D: NA
size: NA
J: TRBJ2-3
CDR3: CASSFPGTDTQYF
DNA: TGCGCCAGCAGCTTCCCAGGCACAGATACGCAGTATTTT

V: TRBV5-6
D: TRBD1
size: NA
J: TRBJ2-5
CDR3: CASSWGQGRWETQYF
DNA: TGTGCCAGCAGCTGGGGACAGGGTAGGTGGGAGACCCAGTACTTC

V: TRBV11-2
D: NA
size: NA
J: TRBJ2-5
CDR3: CASSSQIQETQYF
DNA: TGTGCCAGCAGCTCCCAGATCCAAGAGACCCAGTACTTC

V: TRBV28
D: NA
size: once
J: TRBJ2-1
CDR3: CASSLLVTNEQFF
DNA: TGTGCCAGCAGTTTATTAGTCACCAATGAGCAGTTCTTC

V: TRBV28
D: NA
size: NA
J: TRBJ2-1
CDR3: CASSLQRQEQFF
DNA: TGTGCCAGCAGTTTACAGCGGCAGGAGCAGTTCTTC

V: TRBV5-1
D: NA
size: NA
J: TRBJ1-3
CDR3: CASSPPQGTSGNTIYF
DNA: TGCGCCAGCAGCCCACCCCAGGGCACCTCTGGAAACACCATATATTTT

V: TRBV4-2
D: TRBD1
size: once
J: TRBJ1-1
CDR3: CASSELGQVNTEAFF
DNA: TGTGCCAGCAGCGAACTGGGACAGGTGAACACTGAAGCTTTCTTT

V: TRBV7-9
D: NA
size: few
J: TRBJ1-2
CDR3: CASSLPERGDYGYTF
DNA: TGTGCCAGCAGCTTACCGGAGCGGGGGGACTATGGCTACACCTTC

V: TRBV5-1
D: NA
size: NA
J: TRBJ2-1
CDR3: CASSLLSQGYNEQFF
DNA: TGCGCCAGCAGCTTACTCTCCCAGGGCTACAATGAGCAGTTCTTC

V: TRBV10-1
D: TRBD1
size: few
J: TRBJ2-7
CDR3: CASSRDRDLSYEQYF
DNA: TGCGCCAGCAGCCGGGACAGGGACCTCTCCTACGAGCAGTACTTC

V: TRBV3-1/TRBV3-2
D: NA
size: NA
J: TRBJ1-1
CDR3: CASSILDRAEAFF
DNA: NA

V: TRBV19
D: NA
size: NA
J: TRBJ1-2
CDR3: CASSIFQGYGYTF
DNA: TGTGCCAGTAGTATCTTTCAGGGCTATGGCTACACCTTC

V: TRBV9
D: TRBD1
size: NA
J: TRBJ1-1
CDR3: CASSVDGRGGPEAFF
DNA: TGTGCCAGCAGCGTAGACGGTCGAGGGGGCCCTGAAGCTTTCTTT

V: TRBV10-3
D: TRBD1
size: NA
J: TRBJ2-7
CDR3: CAIRPGQGAYEQYF
DNA: TGTGCCATCAGACCGGGACAGGGGGCCTACGAGCAGTACTTC

V: TRBV6-1
D: NA
size: NA
J: TRBJ1-6
CDR3: CASSEMGGFISSYNSPLHF
DNA: TGTGCCAGCAGTGAAATGGGGGGATTTATTAGCTCCTATAATTCACCCCTCCACTTT

V: TRBV5-1
D: TRBD1
size: NA
J: TRBJ2-1
CDR3: CASTDPGGSENEQFF
DNA: TGCGCCAGCACAGACCCAGGGGGCTCTGAAAATGAGCAGTTCTTC

V: TRBV7-8
D: NA
size: NA
J: TRBJ1-5
CDR3: CASSFSGPGQPQHF
DNA: TGTGCCAGCAGCTTTAGCGGCCCAGGTCAGCCCCAGCATTTT

V: TRBV3-1/TRBV3-2
D: TRBD1
size: few
J: TRBJ1-5
CDR3: CASSQGNRGTGSNQPQHF
DNA: TGTGCCAGCAGCCAAGGAAACAGGGGAACTGGGAGCAATCAGCCCCAGCATTTT

V: TRBV11-1
D: NA
size: NA
J: TRBJ1-6
CDR3: CASSYRGNNSPLHF
DNA: TGTGCCAGCAGCTACCGGGGGAACAATTCACCCCTCCACTTT

V: TRBV15
D: NA
size: NA
J: TRBJ1-5
CDR3: CATSRDISFGDSNQPQHF
DNA: TGTGCCACCAGCAGAGATATCTCATTCGGGGATAGCAATCAGCCCCAGCATTTT

V: TRBV21-1
D: NA
size: NA
J: TRBJ1-4
CDR3: CASSKGGGTNGTTNEKLFF
DNA: TGTGCCAGCAGCAAAGGGGGGGGAACGAATGGGACTACTAATGAAAAACTGTTTTTT